This TCR beta chain was captured by sequencing in a study of T cells in Graves' hyperthyroidism and ophthalmopathy. Study findings and constraints: Most clonotypes that expanded in the thyroid above 0.001 also showed up in blood. Researchers report that a 13 V-J model separated ophthalmopathy from stable hyperthyroidism.

This clonotype was recorded at least ten times. Its antigen is unknown. Fresh peripheral blood, under 11 ml, yielded the PBMCs. Amplified regions were TCR beta CDR3 sequences from RNA transcripts. Researchers ran a first-round RT-PCR on the TCR CDR3 using the HTBI primer set. From the multiplex PCR reads, TCRdb called clonotypes with MiXCR, one entry per CDR3 protein. The sample lists 300,000 to 450,000 distinct CDR3 sequences, 15% to 20% seen once, with 40% to 45% in the top ten. The sequencing input was blood. The TCR sequence derives from a man between 18 and 35 years old with Graves' ophthalmopathy.

CDR3: CASSLGGAANEQFF. As DNA, the CDR3 is TGCGCCAGCAGCTTAGGCGGCGCGGCAAATGAGCAGTTCTTC. The V and J genes are TRBV5-1 and TRBJ2-1, with D unclear. The ends were cut back, 2 bases at V and 7 bases at J, with 13 bases in the middle. The CDR3 extends over 14 amino acids. In germline, CDR1 is SGHRS, CDR2 YFSETQ.